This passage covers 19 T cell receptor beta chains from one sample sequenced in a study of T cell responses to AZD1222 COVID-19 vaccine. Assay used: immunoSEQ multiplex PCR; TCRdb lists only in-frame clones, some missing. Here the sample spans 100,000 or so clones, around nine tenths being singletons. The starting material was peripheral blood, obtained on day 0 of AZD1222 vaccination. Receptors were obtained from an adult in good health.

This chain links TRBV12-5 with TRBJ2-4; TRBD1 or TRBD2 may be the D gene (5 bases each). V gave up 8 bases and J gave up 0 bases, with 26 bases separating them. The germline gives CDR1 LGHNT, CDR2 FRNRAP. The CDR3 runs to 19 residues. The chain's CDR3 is CASQTPGRYASLAKNIQYF. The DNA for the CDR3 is TGTGCTAGTCAAACCCCGGGACGTTACGCTTCCCTAGCCAAAAACATTCAGTACTTC.

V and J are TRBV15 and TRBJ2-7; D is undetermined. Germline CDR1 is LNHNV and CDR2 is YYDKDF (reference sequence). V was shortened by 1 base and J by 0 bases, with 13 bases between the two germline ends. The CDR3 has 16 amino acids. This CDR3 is CATSRVTGPSSYEQYF. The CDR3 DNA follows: TGTGCCACCAGCAGAGTTACCGGCCCTAGCTCCTACGAGCAGTACTTC.

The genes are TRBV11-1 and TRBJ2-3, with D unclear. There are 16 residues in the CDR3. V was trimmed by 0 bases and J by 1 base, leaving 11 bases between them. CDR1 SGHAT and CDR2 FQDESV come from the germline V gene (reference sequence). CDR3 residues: CASSLALRTRTDTQYF. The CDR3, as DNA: TGTGCCAGCAGCTTAGCGTTGCGGACCCGCACAGATACGCAGTATTTT.

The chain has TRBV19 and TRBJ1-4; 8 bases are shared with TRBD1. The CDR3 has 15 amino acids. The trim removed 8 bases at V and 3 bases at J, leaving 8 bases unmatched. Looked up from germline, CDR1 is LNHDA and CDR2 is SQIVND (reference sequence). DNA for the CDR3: TGTGCCAGTCAAGACCAGGGGGCGGCTAATGAAAAACTGTTTTTT. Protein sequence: CASQDQGAANEKLFF.

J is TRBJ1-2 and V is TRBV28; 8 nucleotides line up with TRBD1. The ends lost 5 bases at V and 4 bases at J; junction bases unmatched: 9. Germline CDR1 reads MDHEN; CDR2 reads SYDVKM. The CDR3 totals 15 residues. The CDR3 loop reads CASSPGQGSGYGYTF. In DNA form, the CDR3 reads TGTGCCAGCAGTCCCGGACAGGGAAGTGGCTATGGCTACACCTTC.

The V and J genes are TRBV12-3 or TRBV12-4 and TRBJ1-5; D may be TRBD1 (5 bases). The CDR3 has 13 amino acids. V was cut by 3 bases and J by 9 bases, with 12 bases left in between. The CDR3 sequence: CASSFGASGPQHF. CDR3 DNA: TGTGCCAGCAGTTTTGGGGCCTCCGGGCCCCAGCATTTT.

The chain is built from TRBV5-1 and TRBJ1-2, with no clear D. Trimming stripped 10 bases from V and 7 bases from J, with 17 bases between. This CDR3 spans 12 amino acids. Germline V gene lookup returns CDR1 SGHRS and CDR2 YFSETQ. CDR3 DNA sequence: TGCGCCGCCTCGGAGCCAGGTGGTGGCTACACCTTC. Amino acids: CAASEPGGGYTF.

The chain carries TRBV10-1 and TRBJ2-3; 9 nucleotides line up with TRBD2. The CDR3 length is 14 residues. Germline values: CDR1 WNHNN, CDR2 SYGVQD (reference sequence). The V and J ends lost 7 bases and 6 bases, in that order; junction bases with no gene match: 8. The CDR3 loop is CASNPGTSRDTQYF. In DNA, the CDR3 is TGCGCCAGCAATCCCGGGACTAGCAGGGATACGCAGTATTTT.

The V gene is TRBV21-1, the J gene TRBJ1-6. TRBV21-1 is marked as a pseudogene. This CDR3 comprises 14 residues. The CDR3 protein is CASSKEGTNSPLHF. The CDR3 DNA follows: TGTGCCAGCAGCAAAGAAGGGACGAATTCACCCCTCCACTTT.

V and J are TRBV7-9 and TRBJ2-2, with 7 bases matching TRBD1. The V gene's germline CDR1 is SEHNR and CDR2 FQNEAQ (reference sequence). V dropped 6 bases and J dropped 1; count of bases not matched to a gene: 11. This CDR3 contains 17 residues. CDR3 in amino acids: CASSLPEGALNTGELFF. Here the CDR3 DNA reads TGTGCCAGCAGTCTACCCGAGGGGGCCCTGAACACCGGGGAGCTGTTTTTT.

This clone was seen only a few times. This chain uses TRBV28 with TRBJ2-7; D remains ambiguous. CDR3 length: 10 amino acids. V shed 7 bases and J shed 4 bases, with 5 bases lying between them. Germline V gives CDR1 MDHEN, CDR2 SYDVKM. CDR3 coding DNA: TGTGCCAGCACCGGTTACGAGCAGTACTTC. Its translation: CASTGYEQYF.

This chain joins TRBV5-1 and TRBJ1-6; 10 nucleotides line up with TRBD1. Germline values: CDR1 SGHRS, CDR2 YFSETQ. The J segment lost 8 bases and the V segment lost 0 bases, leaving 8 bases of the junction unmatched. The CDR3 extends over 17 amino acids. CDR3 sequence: CASSLAGTGVMDSPLHF. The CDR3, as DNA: TGCGCCAGCAGCTTGGCCGGGACAGGGGTTATGGATTCACCCCTCCACTTT.

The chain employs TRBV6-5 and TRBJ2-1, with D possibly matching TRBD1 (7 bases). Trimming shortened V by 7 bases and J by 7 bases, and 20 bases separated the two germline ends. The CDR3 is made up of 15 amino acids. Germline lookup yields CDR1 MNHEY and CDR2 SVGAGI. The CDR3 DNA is TGTGCCAGCAAGGGTGGCGGGACAGCAGAAAATGAGCAGTTCTTC. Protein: CASKGGGTAENEQFF.

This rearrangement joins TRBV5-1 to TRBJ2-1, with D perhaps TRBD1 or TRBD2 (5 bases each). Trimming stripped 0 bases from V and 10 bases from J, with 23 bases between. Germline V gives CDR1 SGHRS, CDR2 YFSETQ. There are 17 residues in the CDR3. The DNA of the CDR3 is TGCGCCAGCAGCTTGGGGGGGTTGGATCCCCCGCCACAGGAGCAGTTCTTC. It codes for CASSLGGLDPPPQEQFF.

The CDR3 DNA reads TGTGCCAGCAGCTTAAGCCAGGGAATTCATGAAAAACTGTTTTTT. It encodes CASSLSQGIHEKLFF. V is TRBV7-8 and J is TRBJ1-4; D is perhaps TRBD1 (5 bases). This CDR3 has 15 residues. Trimming removed 2 bases at V and 6 bases at J, with 13 bases between. Looked up from germline, CDR1 is SGHVS and CDR2 is FQNEAQ.

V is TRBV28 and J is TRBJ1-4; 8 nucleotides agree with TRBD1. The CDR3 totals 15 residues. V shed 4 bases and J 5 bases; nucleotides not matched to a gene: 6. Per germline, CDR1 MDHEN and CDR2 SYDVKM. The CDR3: CASSSQGAGNEKLFF. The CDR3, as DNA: TGTGCCAGCAGTTCCCAGGGGGCCGGGAATGAAAAACTGTTTTTT.

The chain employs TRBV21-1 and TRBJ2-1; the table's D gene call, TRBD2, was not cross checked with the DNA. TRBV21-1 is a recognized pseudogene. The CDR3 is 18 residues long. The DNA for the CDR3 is TGTGCCAGCAGCAAACCCCCGGAGCGAGGGCGGTCCTACAATGAGCAGTTCTTC. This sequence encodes CASSKPPERGRSYNEQFF.

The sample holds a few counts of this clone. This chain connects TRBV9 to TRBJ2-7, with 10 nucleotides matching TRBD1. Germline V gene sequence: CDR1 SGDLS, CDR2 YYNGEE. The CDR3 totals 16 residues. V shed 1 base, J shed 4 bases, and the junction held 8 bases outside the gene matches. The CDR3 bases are TGTGCCAGCAGCGTAACGCCGGGGGGACAGGGGTACGAGCAGTACTTC. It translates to CASSVTPGGQGYEQYF.

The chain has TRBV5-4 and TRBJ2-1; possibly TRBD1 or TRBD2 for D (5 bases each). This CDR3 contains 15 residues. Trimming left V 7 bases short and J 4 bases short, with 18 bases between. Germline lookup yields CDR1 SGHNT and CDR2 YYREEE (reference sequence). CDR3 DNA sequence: TGTGCCAGCGGTGAGGGAGAGAGGGGATACAATGAGCAGTTCTTC. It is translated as CASGEGERGYNEQFF.